This TCR beta chain was observed in a study of blood T cell repertoires in COVID-19. Study in general: T cells, B-cell-depleted T cells, or PBMCs provided the cDNA or gDNA that served as material.

Method: immunoSEQ multiplex PCR; TCRdb's copy keeps in-frame clones and lacks some. In the table there are under 200,000 clones, approximately 91% of which are singletons. The CDR3 spans 13 residues. Between the trimmed V and J ends, which lost 4 bases and 5 bases, there was a span of 10 bases. Looked up from germline, CDR1 is LGHDT and CDR2 is YNNKEL (reference sequence). The specimen sequenced was peripheral blood. The chain joins TRBV3-1 (or the pseudogene TRBV3-2) to TRBJ2-3; D perhaps matches TRBD2 (5 bases). This clonotype was obtained from a man between 18 and 35 years old with acute or convalescent COVID-19. CDR3 DNA: TGTGCCAGCAGCCGAAATCGGGGAGATACGCAGTATTTT. Translated: CASSRNRGDTQYF.